Sequencing of this T cell receptor (beta chain) was carried out in a study of response to subunit inactivated influenza vaccine. This clonotype turned up a few times. TCRdb used MiXCR to reprocess the RT-PCR reads, holding one entry per CDR3 protein. The repertoire holds around 750,000 distinct CDR3 sequences, with about 20% as singletons. V lost 0 bases to trimming and J lost 2 bases, with 11 bases between them. The CDR3 sequence is 15 residues long. Looked up from germline, CDR1 is LGHNA and CDR2 is YSLEER. The sequencing here drew on PBMCs from blood, taken 5 days after vaccination. The chain is built from TRBV4-3 and TRBJ2-7; possible D gene TRBD2, 5 bases. The TCR originated in a man in his forties or fifties who received an inactivated influenza vaccine. CDR3 DNA sequence: TGCGCCAGCAGCCAAGATGGGGAGATAACCTACGAGCAGTACTTC. It encodes CASSQDGEITYEQYF.